This T cell receptor beta chain was recorded in a study of T cells in Graves' hyperthyroidism and ophthalmopathy. RNA transcripts gave rise to amplified TCR beta CDR3 regions. The HTBI primer set drove a first-round RT-PCR of the TCR CDR3. TCRdb analysed the multiplex PCR reads with MiXCR anew, one entry per CDR3 protein. Found here are approximately 360,000 distinct CDR3 sequences, approximately 25% of them singletons; the top ten hold around four fifths. Germline-derived CDR1 and CDR2 are DFQATT and SNEGSKA (reference sequence). The J segment lost 0 bases and the V segment lost 5 bases, leaving 13 bases of the junction unmatched. The CDR3 runs 19 residues.

Sequencing was performed on blood. This TCR came from a man in his fifties or sixties with Graves' hyperthyroidism. The chain is built from TRBV20-1 and TRBJ2-6; 10 nucleotides line up with TRBD2. The CDR3 DNA is TGCAGTGCTTGGGTCCCCGGACTAGCGGAGAGCTCTGGGGCCAACGTCCTGACTTTC. It codes for CSAWVPGLAESSGANVLTF.